These 26 T cell receptor beta chains share one sample of origin, sequenced in a study of beta chain features in type 1 diabetes. Regarding the study as a whole: In all four CD4+ subsets, TCRB CDR3 length was significantly, moderately reduced in type 1 diabetes.

The entirety of the isolated RNA underwent reverse transcription, so expressed TCRB transcripts were sequenced. Here immunoSEQ multiplex PCR was the method, and the copy in TCRdb shows in-frame clones only, minus some. This table has 300,000 to 350,000 clones, approximately 13% appearing once. These receptors' antigens are unknown. Sequencing was carried out using naive CD4+ T cells from blood. The receptors were sampled from a young woman with type 1 diabetes.

Concerning this clone itself: This specimen includes other DNA sequences encoding the same CDR3. The chain combines TRBV18 with TRBJ1-2; 7 nucleotides agree with TRBD1. The CDR3 is 12 amino acids. The V segment lost 3 bases and the J segment 6 bases; nucleotides outside the gene matches: 1. Germline V gene data show CDR1 as KGHSH and CDR2 as LQKENI. Here the CDR3 reads CASSPQGDGYTF. CDR3 coding DNA: TGTGCCAGCTCACCTCAGGGGGATGGCTACACCTTC.

The genes are TRBV27 and TRBJ2-7, with D possibly matching TRBD2 (5 bases). The germline V and J ends were trimmed by 2 bases and 6 bases, with 14 bases remaining between them. Germline loops: CDR1 MNHEY, CDR2 SMNVEV (reference sequence). This CDR3 is built from 14 residues. The CDR3: CASSLNPGAGEQYV. The CDR3, as DNA: TGTGCCAGCAGTTTAAATCCGGGTGCGGGCGAGCAGTACGTC.

V is TRBV9 and J is TRBJ2-5, with D maybe TRBD2 (5 bases). Trimming removed 4 bases at V and 4 bases at J, with 11 bases between. This CDR3 comprises 13 residues. Germline V lookup: CDR1 SGDLS, CDR2 YYNGEE. CDR3 sequence reads: CASSPGLLETQYF. DNA of the CDR3: TGTGCCAGCAGCCCAGGACTTCTAGAGACCCAGTACTTC.

The chain uses TRBV30 and TRBJ2-1, with 13 bases that match TRBD2. Looked up from germline, CDR1 is GTSNPN and CDR2 is SVGIG (reference sequence). With 4 bases clipped from V and 12 bases from J, the junction kept 6 bases outside the gene matches. CDR3 length: 13 residues. The CDR3 protein is CAWTGTSGIVQFF. The DNA for the CDR3 is TGTGCCTGGACTGGGACTAGCGGGATAGTGCAGTTCTTC.

The V call is TRBV19, the J call TRBJ1-1; D might be TRBD1 (5 bases). Per the germline V gene, CDR1 is LNHDA and CDR2 is SQIVND (reference sequence). The CDR3 contains 15 residues. V lost 3 bases and J lost 11, with 22 bases in between. The chain's CDR3 is CASSMGATGLVRAFF. CDR3 DNA sequence: TGTGCCAGTAGTATGGGCGCTACAGGTCTGGTTAGGGCTTTCTTT.

The table lists this clone with a few counts. This chain joins TRBV12-5 and TRBJ2-7; perhaps TRBD1 as D (6 bases). The CDR3 sequence is 13 residues long. CDR1 is LGHNT and CDR2 is FRNRAP in the germline V gene. V lost 1 base and J 4 bases, leaving 8 bases between the germline ends. The CDR3 DNA sequence: TGTGCTAGTGGTTTGGGACAGGCTTACGAGCAGTACGTC. Its translation is CASGLGQAYEQYV.

The table lists this clone with a few counts. The chain joins TRBV27 to TRBJ2-5, with D possibly being TRBD1 (6 bases). The CDR3 runs to 13 residues. With 4 bases removed from V and 5 bases from J, the gap between germline ends came to 11 bases. Germline V gene data show CDR1 as MNHEY and CDR2 as SMNVEV (reference sequence). The CDR3 loop is CASSWGLWETQYF. DNA for the CDR3: TGTGCCAGCAGTTGGGGGCTCTGGGAGACCCAGTACTTC.

The rearrangement joins TRBV28 to TRBJ1-2, with D hard to call. The ends were cut back, 7 bases at V and 4 bases at J, with 16 bases in the middle. Germline V gene lookup returns CDR1 MDHEN and CDR2 SYDVKM. This CDR3 region has 14 residues. The DNA for the CDR3 is TGTGCCAGCACTCCAGGTTCCGGATCCTATGGCTACACCTTC. Encoded protein: CASTPGSGSYGYTF.

DNA of the CDR3: TGTGCCAGCAGCTTCAACAGGGGACCGGGTCAGCCCCAGCATTTT. Translating it yields CASSFNRGPGQPQHF. The V call is TRBV7-2, the J call TRBJ1-5; 7 bases map to TRBD1. Germline CDR1 and CDR2: SGHTA and FQGNSA. The CDR3 is 15 amino acids. Trimming cost V 3 bases and J 6 bases; bases outside gene matches: 8.

The CDR3 DNA sequence: TGTGCCAGCAGTTACGCCCACACAGGAGGGGTTAACTATGGCTACACCTTC. Its translation is CASSYAHTGGVNYGYTF. The gene calls are TRBV28 and TRBJ1-2, with D possibly being TRBD1 (5 bases). Germline V gene sequence: CDR1 MDHEN, CDR2 SYDVKM. The CDR3 consists of 17 residues. The V end lost 4 bases, the J end lost 1 base, and 19 bases lay between the germline ends.

The V and J genes are TRBV30 and TRBJ2-5; 9 nucleotides match TRBD1. Germline CDR1 reads GTSNPN; CDR2 reads SVGIG (reference sequence). The CDR3 spans 11 residues. J was trimmed by 5 bases and V by 7 bases; bases with no gene match: 2. Written as DNA, the CDR3 is TGTGCCTCCGGGACAGGGGAGACCCAGTACTTC. This gives the protein CASGTGETQYF.

The chain combines TRBV5-6 with TRBJ2-7; perhaps TRBD1 as D (6 bases). Germline lookup yields CDR1 SGHDT and CDR2 YYEEEE. The CDR3 runs 14 residues. Trimming took 0 bases from V and 3 from J, leaving 10 bases between them. CDR3 loop: CASSLGLGHYEQYV. CDR3 DNA: TGTGCCAGCAGCTTGGGCCTGGGACACTACGAGCAGTACGTC.

The chain is built from TRBV6-6 and TRBJ2-7, with 7 bases aligning to TRBD1. Germline CDR1 MNHNY, CDR2 SVGAGI (reference sequence). Losses at the gene ends were 4 bases for V and 0 bases for J; bases not matched to a gene: 6. CDR3 size: 15 residues. This CDR3 is CASSWDSLYSYEQYV. CDR3 coding DNA: TGTGCCAGCAGTTGGGACAGCTTATACTCCTACGAGCAGTACGTC.

This clone occurred a few times. The chain joins TRBV6-6 to TRBJ1-2; a weak D match, TRBD1 (6 bases). V lost 6 bases to trimming and J lost 4 bases, with 12 bases between them. Germline V gene sequence: CDR1 MNHNY, CDR2 SVGAGI (reference sequence). This CDR3 is built from 13 residues. The CDR3 region has the DNA TGTGCCAGCAGGTCGGGACAAGGCTATGGCTACACCTTC. This codes for CASRSGQGYGYTF.

This clone showed up just a few times. V and J are TRBV2 and TRBJ2-6; 8 bases match TRBD1. J lost 4 bases, V lost 2 bases, and 4 bases had no gene match. CDR3 length: 16 amino acids. Germline assignment: CDR1 SNHLY and CDR2 FYNNEI. CDR3 in DNA: TGTGCCAGCAGTGAACAGGGGGCGGGCGGGGCCAACGTCCTGACTTTC. As protein: CASSEQGAGGANVLTF.

The table lists this clone with a few counts. This sequence joins TRBV4-1 and TRBJ2-3; 7 nucleotides align to TRBD2. The CDR3 runs 18 residues. Germline values: CDR1 MGHRA, CDR2 YSYEKL. V lost 4 bases and J lost 3; bases outside the gene matches: 16. The CDR3 protein is CASSLLPARGSLTDTQYF. In DNA form, the CDR3 reads TGCGCCAGCAGCCTACTTCCGGCCCGCGGGAGTTTGACAGATACGCAGTATTTT.

This clone was seen only a few times. The chain carries TRBV10-3 and TRBJ1-5; 10 bases agree with TRBD1. Trimming removed 8 bases from V and 6 bases from J; junction bases left unmatched: 1. This CDR3 contains 12 residues. Germline V CDR1 and CDR2: ENHRY, SYGVKD. CDR3 bases: TGTGCCATCGGGGACAGGGGTCAGCCCCAGCATTTT. This encodes CAIGDRGQPQHF.

This clone was seen a handful of times. This chain joins TRBV9 and TRBJ2-5, with TRBD2 matching over 15 bases. Germline V lookup: CDR1 SGDLS, CDR2 YYNGEE. V lost 4 bases and J lost 5; bases outside the gene matches: 12. The CDR3 extends over 18 amino acids. The CDR3 loop is CASSPGLAGGSALETQYF. As DNA, the CDR3 is TGTGCCAGCAGCCCGGGACTAGCGGGAGGTTCGGCGTTGGAGACCCAGTACTTC.

This clone occurred a few times. The chain couples TRBV6-6 to TRBJ2-5; TRBD2 aligns across 8 bases. V gave up 6 bases and J gave up 2 bases; unmatched junction bases: 5. Per the germline V gene, CDR1 is MNHNY and CDR2 is SVGAGI (reference sequence). This CDR3 has 14 amino acids. CDR3 in DNA: TGTGCCAGCAGCCTCGGGGGGGGACAAGAGACCCAGTACTTC. As protein: CASSLGGGQETQYF.

The table lists this clone with a few counts. The genes are TRBV30 and TRBJ1-1, with D uncertain. V gave up 5 bases and J gave up 6 bases, with 16 bases separating them. The germline gives CDR1 GTSNPN, CDR2 SVGIG (reference sequence). The CDR3 is made up of 13 amino acids. CDR3 bases: TGTGCCTGGGAGCGGACTGCCTCGGCTGAAGCTTTCTTT. Translating gives CAWERTASAEAFF.

This clone was seen more than once but under ten times. The chain joins TRBV7-9 to TRBJ2-3; unclear D gene. Germline CDR1 and CDR2: SEHNR and FQNEAQ (reference sequence). The V and J ends lost 4 bases and 5 bases respectively, with 10 bases between them. This CDR3 region has 13 residues. CDR3 protein: CASSWSSGDTQYF. The CDR3 nucleotides are TGTGCCAGCAGCTGGTCGTCGGGAGATACGCAGTATTTT. Based on the CDR3 plus reference TRBV7-9 and TRBJ2-3, the full variable domain is DTGVSQNPRHKITKRGQNVTFRCDPISEHNRLYWYRQTLGQGPEFLTYFQNEAQLEKSRLLSDRFSAERPKGSFSTLEIQRTEQGDSAMYLCASSWSSGDTQYFGPGTRLTVL.

Only a few counts were recorded for this clone. The genes are TRBV29-1 and TRBJ2-3; a possible D gene is TRBD1 (5 bases). Looked up from germline, CDR1 is SQVTM and CDR2 is ANQGSEA. This CDR3 has 13 amino acids. The ends were cut back, 4 bases at V and 2 bases at J, with 10 bases in the middle. CDR3 coding DNA: TGCAGCGTTGGTCTCAGGGCCACAGATACGCAGTATTTT. Translation gives CSVGLRATDTQYF.

The sample holds a few counts of this clone. The rearrangement links TRBV4-2 to TRBJ2-7; 9 bases align to TRBD2. Germline CDR1 reads LGHNA; CDR2 reads YNFKEQ. Losses at the gene ends were 2 bases for V and 0 bases for J; bases not matched to a gene: 2. This CDR3 region has 15 residues. The CDR3 protein is CASSQLSGGSYEQYF. In DNA form, the CDR3 reads TGTGCCAGCAGCCAACTTAGCGGGGGCTCCTACGAGCAGTACTTC.

This chain uses TRBV6-6 with TRBJ1-1; D is uncertain. CDR3 size: 14 residues. Germline V gene sequence: CDR1 MNHNY, CDR2 SVGAGI (reference sequence). The germline V and J ends were trimmed by 5 bases and 5 bases, with 15 bases remaining between them. The CDR3 reads CASSPGLGSTEAFF. The CDR3 DNA sequence: TGTGCCAGCAGTCCCGGACTGGGATCGACTGAAGCTTTCTTT.

A few counts support this clone. The J gene is TRBJ2-5, the V gene TRBV27, with D possibly being TRBD2 (6 bases). In germline, CDR1 is MNHEY, CDR2 SMNVEV (reference sequence). The ends were cut back, 5 bases at V and 5 bases at J, with 15 bases in the middle. This CDR3 region has 14 residues. The CDR3 DNA reads TGTGCCAGCAGTCCGCGGGGCACTTGGGAGACCCAGTACTTC. This gives the protein CASSPRGTWETQYF.

The V and J genes are TRBV20-1 and TRBJ2-7, with unresolved D. Germline V lookup: CDR1 DFQATT, CDR2 SNEGSKA (reference sequence). V was pared by 2 bases and J by 4 bases, with 6 bases between. The CDR3 has 11 residues. Here the CDR3 reads CSARRGYEQYV. The CDR3 coding sequence is TGCAGTGCTAGACGCGGTTACGAGCAGTACGTC.